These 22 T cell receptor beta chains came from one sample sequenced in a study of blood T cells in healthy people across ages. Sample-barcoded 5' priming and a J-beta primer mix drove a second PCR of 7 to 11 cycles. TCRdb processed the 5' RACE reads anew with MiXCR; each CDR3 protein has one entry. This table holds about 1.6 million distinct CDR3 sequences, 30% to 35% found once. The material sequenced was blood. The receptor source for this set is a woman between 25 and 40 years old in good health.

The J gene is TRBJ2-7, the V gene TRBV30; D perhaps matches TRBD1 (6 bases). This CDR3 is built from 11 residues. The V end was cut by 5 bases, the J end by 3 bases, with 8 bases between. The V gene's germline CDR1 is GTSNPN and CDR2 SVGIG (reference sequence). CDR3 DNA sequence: TGTGCCTGGGGACAGCTCTACGAGCAGTACTTC. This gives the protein CAWGQLYEQYF.

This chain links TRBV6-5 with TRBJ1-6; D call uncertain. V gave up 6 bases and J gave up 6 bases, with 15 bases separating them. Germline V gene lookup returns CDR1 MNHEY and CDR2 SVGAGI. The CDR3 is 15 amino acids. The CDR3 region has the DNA TGTGCCAGCAGACATACAGCGTGGAGTAATTCACCCCTCCACTTT. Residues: CASRHTAWSNSPLHF.

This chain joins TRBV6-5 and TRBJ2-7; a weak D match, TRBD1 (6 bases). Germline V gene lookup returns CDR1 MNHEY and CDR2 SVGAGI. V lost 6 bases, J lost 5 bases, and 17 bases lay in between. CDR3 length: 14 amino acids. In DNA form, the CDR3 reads TGTGCCAGCAGGAGGGGGTCATCCGCCGACGAGCAGTACTTC. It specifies CASRRGSSADEQYF.

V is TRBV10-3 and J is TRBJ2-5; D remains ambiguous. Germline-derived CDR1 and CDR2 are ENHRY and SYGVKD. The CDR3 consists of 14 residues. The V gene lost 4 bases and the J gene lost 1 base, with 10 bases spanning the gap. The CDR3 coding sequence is TGTGCCATCAGTGGGTCTAGAAGCCAAGAGACCCAGTACTTC. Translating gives CAISGSRSQETQYF.

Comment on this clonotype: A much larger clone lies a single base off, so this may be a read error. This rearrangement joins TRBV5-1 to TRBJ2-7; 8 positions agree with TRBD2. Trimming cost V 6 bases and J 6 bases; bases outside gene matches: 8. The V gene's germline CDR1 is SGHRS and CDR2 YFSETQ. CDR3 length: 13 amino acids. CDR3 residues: CASKAGDGSEQYF. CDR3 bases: TGCGCCAGCAAAGCGGGAGACGGGAGCGAGCAGTACTTC.

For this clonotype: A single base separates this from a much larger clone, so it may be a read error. The CDR3 here is CSSRRASRETQYF. The CDR3 region has the DNA TGCAGCTCCCGGCGGGCTAGTAGAGAGACCCAGTACTTC. This chain joins TRBV29-1 and TRBJ2-5; tentatively, D is TRBD2 (5 bases). The V and J ends lost 8 bases and 4 bases respectively, with 17 bases between them. The CDR3 extends over 13 amino acids. The germline V gene encodes CDR1 SQVTM and CDR2 ANQGSEA.

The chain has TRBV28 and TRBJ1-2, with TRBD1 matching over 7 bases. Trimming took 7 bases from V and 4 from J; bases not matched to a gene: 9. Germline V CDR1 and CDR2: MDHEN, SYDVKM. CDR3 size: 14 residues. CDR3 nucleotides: TGTGCCAGCAATTACCGACAGGGCACCTATGGCTACACCTTC. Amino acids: CASNYRQGTYGYTF.

CDR3 nucleotides: TGTGCCAGCAGTCCCCTCGGGCTAATCTCCTACGAGCAGTACTTC. Protein sequence: CASSPLGLISYEQYF. The chain uses TRBV12-3 or TRBV12-4 and TRBJ2-7; unclear D gene. Trimming shortened V by 5 bases and J by 0 bases, and 14 bases separated the two germline ends. The length of the CDR3 is 15 residues.

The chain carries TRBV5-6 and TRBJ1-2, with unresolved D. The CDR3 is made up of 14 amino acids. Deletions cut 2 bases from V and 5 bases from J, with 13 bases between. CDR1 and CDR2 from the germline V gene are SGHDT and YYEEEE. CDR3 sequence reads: CASSLDGSTYGYTF. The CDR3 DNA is TGTGCCAGCAGCTTAGACGGATCCACTTATGGCTACACCTTC.

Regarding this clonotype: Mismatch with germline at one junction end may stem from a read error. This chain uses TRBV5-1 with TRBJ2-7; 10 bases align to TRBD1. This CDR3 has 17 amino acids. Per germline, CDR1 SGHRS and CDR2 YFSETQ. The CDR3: CARSDQPPDRGSNEQYF. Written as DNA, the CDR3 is TGCGCCCGCAGCGACCAGCCCCCGGACAGGGGGTCGAACGAGCAGTACTTC.

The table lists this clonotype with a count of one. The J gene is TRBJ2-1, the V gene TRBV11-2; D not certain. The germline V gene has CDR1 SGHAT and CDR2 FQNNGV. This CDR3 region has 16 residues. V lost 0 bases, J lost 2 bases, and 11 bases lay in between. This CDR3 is CASSLERANTYNEQFF. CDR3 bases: TGTGCCAGCAGCTTAGAACGAGCGAATACCTACAATGAGCAGTTCTTC.

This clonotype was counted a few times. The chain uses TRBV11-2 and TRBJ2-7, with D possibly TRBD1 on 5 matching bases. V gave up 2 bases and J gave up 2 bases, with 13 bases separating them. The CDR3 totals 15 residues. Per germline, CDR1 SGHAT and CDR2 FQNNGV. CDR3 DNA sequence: TGTGCCAGCAGCTTATGGGGCCGGCCTCCCTACGAGCAGTACTTC. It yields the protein CASSLWGRPPYEQYF.

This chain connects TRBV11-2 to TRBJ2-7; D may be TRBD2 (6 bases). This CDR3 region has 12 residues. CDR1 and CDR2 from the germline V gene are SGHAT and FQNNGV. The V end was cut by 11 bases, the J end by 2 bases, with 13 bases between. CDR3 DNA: TGTGCCTCGCTCGGGAGACCCTACGAGCAGTACTTC. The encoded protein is CASLGRPYEQYF.

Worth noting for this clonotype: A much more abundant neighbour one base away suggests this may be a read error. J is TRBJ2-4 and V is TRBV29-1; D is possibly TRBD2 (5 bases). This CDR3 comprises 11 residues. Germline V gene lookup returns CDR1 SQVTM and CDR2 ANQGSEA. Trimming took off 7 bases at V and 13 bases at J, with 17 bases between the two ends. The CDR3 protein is CSAEGPTGQYF. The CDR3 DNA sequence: TGCAGCGCCGAGGGCCCTACGGGGCAGTACTTC.

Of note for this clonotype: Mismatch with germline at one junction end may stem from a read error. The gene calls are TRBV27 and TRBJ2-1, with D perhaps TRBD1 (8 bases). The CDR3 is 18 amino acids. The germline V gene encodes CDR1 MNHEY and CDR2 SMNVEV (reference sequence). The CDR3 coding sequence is TGTGCCAGCAGTCCAGGGGGCCAACTAGCGCCATCCTACAATGAGCGGTTCTTC. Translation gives CASSPGGQLAPSYNERFF.

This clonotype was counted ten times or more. The CDR3 DNA follows: TGTGCCAGCAGCGTAGGGGGGGGGACCCATGAGCAGTTCTTC. This gives the protein CASSVGGGTHEQFF. This sequence joins TRBV9 and TRBJ2-1; TRBD2 aligns across 7 bases. From germline, CDR1 is SGDLS and CDR2 YYNGEE. With V trimmed by 0 bases and J by 8 bases, 5 bases remained unmatched. The CDR3 is 14 amino acids.

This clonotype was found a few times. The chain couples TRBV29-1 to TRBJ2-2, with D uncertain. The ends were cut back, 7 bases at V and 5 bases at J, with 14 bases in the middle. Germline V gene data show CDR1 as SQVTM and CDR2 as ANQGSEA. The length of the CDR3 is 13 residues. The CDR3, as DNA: TGCAGCGGCCAGTTCAGGACGACCGGGGAGCTGTTTTTT. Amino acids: CSGQFRTTGELFF.

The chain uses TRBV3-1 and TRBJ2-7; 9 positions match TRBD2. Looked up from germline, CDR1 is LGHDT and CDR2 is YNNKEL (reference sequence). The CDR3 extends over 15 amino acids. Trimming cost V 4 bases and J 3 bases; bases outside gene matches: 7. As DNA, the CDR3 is TGTGCCAGCAGCCCGACTAGCGGAGGGTTCTACGAGCAGTACTTC. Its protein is CASSPTSGGFYEQYF.

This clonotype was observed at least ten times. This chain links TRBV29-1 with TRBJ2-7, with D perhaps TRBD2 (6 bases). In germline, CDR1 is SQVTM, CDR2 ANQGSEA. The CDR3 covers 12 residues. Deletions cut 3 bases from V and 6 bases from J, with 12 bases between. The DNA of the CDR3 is TGCAGCGTTGAGACGGGAGAAGGCGAGCAGTACTTC. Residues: CSVETGEGEQYF.

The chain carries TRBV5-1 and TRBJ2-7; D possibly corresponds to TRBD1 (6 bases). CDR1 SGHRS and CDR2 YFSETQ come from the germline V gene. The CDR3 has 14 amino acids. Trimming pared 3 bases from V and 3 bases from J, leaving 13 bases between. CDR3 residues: CASSSVDRHYEQYF. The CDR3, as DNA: TGCGCCAGCAGCTCGGTGGACAGACACTACGAGCAGTACTTC.

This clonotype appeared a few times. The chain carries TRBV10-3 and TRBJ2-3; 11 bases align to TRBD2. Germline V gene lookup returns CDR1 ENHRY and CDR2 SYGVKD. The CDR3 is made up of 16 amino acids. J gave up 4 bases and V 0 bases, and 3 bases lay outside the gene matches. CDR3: CAISESILAGADTQYF. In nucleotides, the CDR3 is TGTGCCATCAGTGAGTCGATACTAGCGGGAGCAGATACGCAGTATTTT.

CDR3 residues: CSARDQGQANTEAFF. For the CDR3, the DNA is TGCAGTGCTAGAGACCAGGGACAGGCGAACACTGAAGCTTTCTTT. The rearrangement joins TRBV20-1 to TRBJ1-1, with 8 bases fitting TRBD1. The trim removed 0 bases at V and 1 base at J, leaving 4 bases unmatched. This CDR3 has 15 amino acids. Germline V CDR1 and CDR2: DFQATT, SNEGSKA (reference sequence).